What follows is one T cell receptor (beta chain) and its context. The data derive from a study of blood T cell repertoires in COVID-19. Study background: The study drew acute and convalescent COVID-19 samples from the United States, Italy and Spain. PBMCs, B-cell-depleted T cells, or T cells were the source of the cDNA or gDNA that made up the material.

The assay was immunoSEQ multiplex PCR, and TCRdb's table has in-frame clones only and misses some. The sample includes 95,000 to 150,000 clones, roughly 82% of them seen just once. Trimming cost V 1 base and J 8 bases, with 11 bases left between them. This CDR3 has 14 amino acids. Per the germline V gene, CDR1 is SGHTA and CDR2 is FQGNSA. The sequencing sample was made of peripheral blood. V gene TRBV7-2 combines with J gene TRBJ1-4, with a tentative D call TRBD1 (6 bases). This clonotype was obtained from a human donor in a cohort sampled during active COVID-19. CDR3 protein: CASSLGRGREKLFF. The DNA for the CDR3 is TGTGCCAGCAGCTTAGGCAGGGGACGGGAAAAACTGTTTTTT.